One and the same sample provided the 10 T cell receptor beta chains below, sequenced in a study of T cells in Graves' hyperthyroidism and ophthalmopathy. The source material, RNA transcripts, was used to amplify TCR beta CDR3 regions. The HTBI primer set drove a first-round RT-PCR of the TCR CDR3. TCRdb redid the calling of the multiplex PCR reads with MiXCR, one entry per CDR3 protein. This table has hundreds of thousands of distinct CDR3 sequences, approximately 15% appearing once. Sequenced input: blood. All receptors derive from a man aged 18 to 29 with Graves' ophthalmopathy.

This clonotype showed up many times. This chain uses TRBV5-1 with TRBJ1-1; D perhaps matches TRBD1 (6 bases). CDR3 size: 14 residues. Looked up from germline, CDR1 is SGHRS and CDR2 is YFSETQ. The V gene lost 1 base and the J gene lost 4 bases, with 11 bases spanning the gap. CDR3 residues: CASSLLDSPTEAFF. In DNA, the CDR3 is TGCGCCAGCAGCTTGTTGGACAGTCCCACTGAAGCTTTCTTT.

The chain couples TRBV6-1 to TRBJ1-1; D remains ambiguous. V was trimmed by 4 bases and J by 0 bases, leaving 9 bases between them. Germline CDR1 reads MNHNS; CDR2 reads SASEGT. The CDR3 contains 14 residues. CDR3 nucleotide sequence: TGTGCCAGCAGTGTTGAACCGATGAACACTGAAGCTTTCTTT. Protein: CASSVEPMNTEAFF.

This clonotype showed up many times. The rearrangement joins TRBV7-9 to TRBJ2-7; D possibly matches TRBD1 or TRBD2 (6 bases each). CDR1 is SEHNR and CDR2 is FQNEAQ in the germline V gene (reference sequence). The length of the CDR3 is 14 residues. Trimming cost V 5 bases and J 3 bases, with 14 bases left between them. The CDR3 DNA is TGTGCCAGCAGCCACGAGGGGGGCCTCTACGAGCAGTACTTC. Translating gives CASSHEGGLYEQYF.

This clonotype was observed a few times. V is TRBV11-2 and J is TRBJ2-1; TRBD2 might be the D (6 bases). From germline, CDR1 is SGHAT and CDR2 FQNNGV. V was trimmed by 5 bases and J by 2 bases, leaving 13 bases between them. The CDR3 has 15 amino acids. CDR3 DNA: TGTGCCAGCAGCCAAGTCGGAGGGCCCTACAATGAGCAGTTCTTC. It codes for CASSQVGGPYNEQFF.

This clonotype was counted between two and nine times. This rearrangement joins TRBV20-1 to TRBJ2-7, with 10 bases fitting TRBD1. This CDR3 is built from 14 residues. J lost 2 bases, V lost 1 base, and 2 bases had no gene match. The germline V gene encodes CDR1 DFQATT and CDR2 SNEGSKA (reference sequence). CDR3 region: CSARVGTGAYEQYF. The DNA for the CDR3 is TGCAGTGCTAGAGTTGGGACAGGGGCCTACGAGCAGTACTTC.

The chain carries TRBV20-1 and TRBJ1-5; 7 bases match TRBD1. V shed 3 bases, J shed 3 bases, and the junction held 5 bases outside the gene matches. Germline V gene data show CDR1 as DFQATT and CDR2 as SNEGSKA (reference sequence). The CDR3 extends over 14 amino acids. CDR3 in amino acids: CSASAGTANQPQHF. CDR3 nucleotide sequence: TGCAGTGCTAGTGCCGGGACAGCCAATCAGCCCCAGCATTTT.

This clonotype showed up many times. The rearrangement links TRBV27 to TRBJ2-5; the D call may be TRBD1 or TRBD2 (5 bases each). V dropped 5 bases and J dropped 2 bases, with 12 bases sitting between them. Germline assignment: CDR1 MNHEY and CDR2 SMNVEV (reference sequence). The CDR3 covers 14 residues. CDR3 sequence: CASSVGTAQETQYF. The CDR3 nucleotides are TGTGCCAGCAGTGTCGGGACGGCTCAAGAGACCCAGTACTTC.

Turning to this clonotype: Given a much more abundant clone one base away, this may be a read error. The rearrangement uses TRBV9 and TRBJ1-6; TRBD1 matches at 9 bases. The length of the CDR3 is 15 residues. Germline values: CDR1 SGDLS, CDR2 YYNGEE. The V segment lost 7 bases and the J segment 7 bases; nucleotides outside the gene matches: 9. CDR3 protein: CASGKDRGRNSPLHF. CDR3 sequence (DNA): TGTGCCAGCGGCAAGGACAGGGGAAGGAATTCACCCCTCCACTTT.

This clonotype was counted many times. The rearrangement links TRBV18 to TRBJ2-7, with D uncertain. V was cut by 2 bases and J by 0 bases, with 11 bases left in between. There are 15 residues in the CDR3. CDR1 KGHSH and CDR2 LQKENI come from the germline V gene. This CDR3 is CASSPSLTSSYEQYF. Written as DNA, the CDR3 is TGTGCCAGCTCACCATCGCTGACGAGCTCCTACGAGCAGTACTTC.

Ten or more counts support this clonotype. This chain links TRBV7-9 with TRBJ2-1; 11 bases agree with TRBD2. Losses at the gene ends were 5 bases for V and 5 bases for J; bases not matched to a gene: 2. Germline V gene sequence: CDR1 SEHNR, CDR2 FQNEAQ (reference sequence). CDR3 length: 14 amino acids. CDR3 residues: CASSPTSGDNEQFF. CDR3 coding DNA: TGTGCCAGCAGCCCGACTAGCGGGGACAATGAGCAGTTCTTC.